This T cell receptor (beta chain) appears in the sequencing data of a study of T cells after yellow fever vaccination. Note on this clonotype: Antigen: not known.

Overall study findings and caveats: Peak timing came faster in the weaker secondary response, day 5 versus 15.

Germline loops: CDR1 SGDLS, CDR2 YYNGEE. The CDR3 runs 14 residues. V was trimmed by 4 bases and J by 3 bases, leaving 14 bases between them. UMIs were added to TCR cDNA along with a universal primer site when it was made by 5'RACE template switching. TCRdb analysed the 5' RACE reads with MiXCR anew, one entry per CDR3 protein. The data hold around 610,000 distinct CDR3 sequences, with roughly 13% observed a single time. V and J are TRBV9 and TRBJ2-7; no reliable D call. The clonotype was recovered from a man aged 25-40 years who received the YFV17D yellow fever vaccine. The specimen was PBMCs, collected on the day of the yellow fever booster vaccination. Written as DNA, the CDR3 is TGTGCCAGCAGCTTAGGCCGGAGTGGCTACGAGCAGTACTTC. Its protein product is CASSLGRSGYEQYF. Supplemented by reference TRBV9 and TRBJ2-7, the full variable domain reads DSGVTQTPKHLITATGQRVTLRCSPRSGDLSVYWYQQSLDQGLQFLIQYYNGEERAKGNILERFSAQQFPDLHSELNLSSLELGDSALYFCASSLGRSGYEQYFGPGTRLTVT.